This T cell receptor (beta chain) was observed in a study of T cells after somatic rescue of genetic block. TCRdb keeps only in-frame clones here, not all; method: immunoSEQ multiplex PCR. The table shows 85,000 to 90,000 clones, with just under 90% occurring only once. The ends lost 1 base at V and 3 bases at J; junction bases unmatched: 3. The CDR3 is made up of 15 amino acids. Germline values: CDR1 SGHRS, CDR2 YFSETQ. The specimen was peripheral blood mononuclear cells (PBMCs). The source is a woman younger than 35. V usage is TRBV5-1 and J usage is TRBJ2-3; 9 positions agree with TRBD2. CDR3 coding DNA: TGCGCCAGCAGCTTGTTAGCGGGAGTTACAGATACGCAGTATTTT. This translates into CASSLLAGVTDTQYF.